Presented here are 7 T cell receptor beta chains from one specimen sequenced in a study of T-cell memory formation after mild COVID-19. Via MiXCR, TCRdb re-called the 5' RACE reads, giving one row per CDR3 protein. The data hold some 340,000 distinct CDR3 sequences, with roughly 13% observed a single time. The sequenced sample consisted of PBMCs or a T cell subset sorted from them (not recorded which). These receptors were obtained from a man younger than 35 who had mild COVID-19 (a few samples of this study predate the infection). Cell type and time point are not known.

The chain joins TRBV7-9 to TRBJ2-3; D unresolved. The CDR3 length is 15 residues. V was shortened by 5 bases and J by 2 bases, with 14 bases between the two germline ends. Looked up from germline, CDR1 is SEHNR and CDR2 is FQNEAQ (reference sequence). CDR3 region: CASSPTLSHTDTQYF. The CDR3 DNA is TGTGCCAGCAGCCCCACCCTGTCGCACACAGATACGCAGTATTTT.

In DNA form, the CDR3 reads TGCAGCGTCGGTGTACAGGGTTGGGACACTGAAGCTTTCTTT. The encoded protein is CSVGVQGWDTEAFF. The chain is built from TRBV29-1 and TRBJ1-1, with D possibly being TRBD1 (6 bases). Germline V CDR1 and CDR2: SQVTM, ANQGSEA. The V end lost 6 bases, the J end lost 3 bases, and 17 bases lay between the germline ends. The CDR3 length is 14 residues. Filled out from reference TRBV29-1 and TRBJ1-1, the complete variable domain reads SAVISQKPSRDICQRGTSLTIQCQVDSQVTMMFWYRQQPGQSLTLIATANQGSEATYESGFVIDKFPISRPNLTFSTLTVSNMSPEDSSIYLCSVGVQGWDTEAFFGQGTRLTVV.

This clonotype has a handful of counts. V is TRBV7-9 and J is TRBJ1-4; D not certain. Germline V gene lookup returns CDR1 SEHNR and CDR2 FQNEAQ (reference sequence). The CDR3 has 12 amino acids. Trimming shortened V by 4 bases and J by 2 bases, and 2 bases separated the two germline ends. In DNA, the CDR3 is TGTGCCAGCAGCTCTACTAATGAAAAACTGTTTTTT. This sequence encodes CASSSTNEKLFF.

V is TRBV25-1 and J is TRBJ2-5; D call uncertain. Trimming removed 6 bases from V and 6 bases from J, with 5 bases in between. The CDR3 length is 10 residues. Germline V gene data show CDR1 as MGHDK and CDR2 as SYGVNS. The CDR3 sequence: CASRGKTQYF. The CDR3 coding sequence is TGTGCCAGCAGGGGGAAGACCCAGTACTTC.

This clonotype was found a few times. The chain uses TRBV7-9 and TRBJ2-3; possible D gene TRBD2, 5 bases. Between the trimmed V and J ends, which lost 7 bases and 2 bases, there was a span of 10 bases. Germline CDR1 is SEHNR and CDR2 is FQNEAQ (reference sequence). The CDR3 totals 13 residues. DNA for the CDR3: TGTGCCAGCAAAAACGGGGTCACAGATACGCAGTATTTT. It specifies CASKNGVTDTQYF. The whole variable domain, remainder taken from reference TRBV7-9 and TRBJ2-3, is DTGVSQNPRHKITKRGQNVTFRCDPISEHNRLYWYRQTLGQGPEFLTYFQNEAQLEKSRLLSDRFSAERPKGSFSTLEIQRTEQGDSAMYLCASKNGVTDTQYFGPGTRLTVL.

This clonotype was seen many times. This chain joins TRBV11-2 and TRBJ2-3, with 12 positions matching TRBD2. The junction had 10 bases not matched to a gene; V was cut back by 5 bases and J by 7 bases. CDR3 length equals 16 residues. The germline V gene encodes CDR1 SGHAT and CDR2 FQNNGV. CDR3 residues: CASSQTLGLAGYTQYF. For the CDR3, the DNA is TGTGCCAGCAGCCAAACCTTGGGACTAGCGGGTTATACGCAGTATTTT.

This clonotype was detected ten times or more. The chain joins TRBV6-1 to TRBJ1-5; a weak D match, TRBD1 (5 bases). CDR3 length equals 15 residues. Germline CDR1 and CDR2: MNHNS and SASEGT. V was pared by 0 bases and J by 7 bases, with 13 bases between. CDR3 amino acids: CASSEAAGGGQPQHF. The CDR3 DNA reads TGTGCCAGCAGTGAAGCGGCGGGGGGAGGCCAGCCCCAGCATTTT.